The 27 T cell receptor beta chains below all came from one sample that was sequenced in a study of cytomegalovirus exposure and HLA in healthy donors. PCR primers comprised 60 Vbeta and 13 Jbeta primers. Data came from immunoSEQ multiplex PCR; TCRdb stores just in-frame clones and leaves some out. The table has roughly 98,000 clones, more than 70% seen once. Sequences were obtained from PBMCs. All receptors come from a man younger than 35 in good health and CMV-seropositive.

V and J are TRBV27 and TRBJ2-7; D possibly corresponds to TRBD1 (5 bases). The ends were cut back, 3 bases at V and 6 bases at J, with 15 bases in the middle. The V gene's germline CDR1 is MNHEY and CDR2 SMNVEV (reference sequence). There are 14 residues in the CDR3. CDR3: CASSLRQPPSEQYF. As DNA, the CDR3 is TGTGCCAGCAGTTTGAGACAGCCCCCGAGCGAGCAGTACTTC.

This clone was picked up a small number of times. The chain has TRBV4-1 and TRBJ1-2; 11 positions match TRBD1. V was clipped by 0 bases and J by 8 bases; unmatched bases: 8. This CDR3 contains 16 residues. Germline V gene sequence: CDR1 MGHRA, CDR2 YSYEKL. The CDR3 sequence is CASSQDPDRGPGGYTF. CDR3 nucleotides: TGCGCCAGCAGCCAAGACCCGGACAGGGGGCCAGGGGGCTACACCTTC.

This chain uses TRBV18 with TRBJ1-5; a weak D match, TRBD1 (6 bases). Per germline, CDR1 KGHSH and CDR2 LQKENI. The CDR3 sequence is 13 residues long. V was pared by 6 bases and J by 6 bases, with 12 bases between. CDR3 loop: CASSLDRFQPQHF. Here the CDR3 DNA reads TGTGCCAGCTCGCTCGACAGGTTTCAGCCCCAGCATTTT.

This chain joins TRBV7-3 and TRBJ1-1; tentative D call: TRBD1 (5 bases). The CDR3 totals 18 residues. Trimming pared 4 bases from V and 2 bases from J, leaving 23 bases between. Germline CDR1 and CDR2: SGHTA and FQGTGA. For the CDR3, the DNA is TGTGCCAGCAGCTCCTGGAGTCTTGACGGACACGCCAACACTGAAGCTTTCTTT. It encodes CASSSWSLDGHANTEAFF.

This chain uses TRBV7-8 with TRBJ2-7; D is uncertain. CDR1 is SGHVS and CDR2 is FQNEAQ in the germline V gene. V lost 0 bases, J lost 4 bases, and 13 bases lay in between. CDR3 size: 15 residues. CDR3 region: CASSLAEITTYEQYF. CDR3 nucleotides: TGTGCCAGCAGCTTAGCGGAAATTACTACTTACGAGCAGTACTTC.

V gene TRBV10-1 combines with J gene TRBJ2-7; TRBD1 might be the D (6 bases). The CDR3 covers 14 residues. Trimming took off 2 bases at V and 6 bases at J, with 14 bases between the two ends. Germline V lookup: CDR1 WNHNN, CDR2 SYGVQD (reference sequence). For the CDR3, the DNA is TGCGCCAGCAGTGAGGACAGGTTAACTGGCGAGCAGTACTTC. It codes for CASSEDRLTGEQYF.

This clone was recorded once. The CDR3 bases are TGTGCCAGTAATCAGGGAAACACTGAAGCTTTCTTT. Translation: CASNQGNTEAFF. The V and J genes are TRBV19 and TRBJ1-1, with D tentatively TRBD1 (5 bases). CDR3 length equals 12 residues. Trimming cost V 7 bases and J 2 bases, with 8 bases left between them. CDR1 is LNHDA, CDR2 SQIVND, per germline (reference sequence).

The CDR3 region has the DNA TGTGCCAGTTCGAGCCCCAGGGGTTTCACGGTTGGCTACACCTTC. As protein: CASSSPRGFTVGYTF. This chain links TRBV19 with TRBJ1-2; D is perhaps TRBD1 (6 bases). CDR1 is LNHDA, CDR2 SQIVND, per germline (reference sequence). This CDR3 region has 15 residues. V lost 8 bases and J 7 bases, leaving 23 bases between the germline ends. Complete variable domain (other parts from reference TRBV19 and TRBJ1-2): DGGITQSPKYLFRKEGQNVTLSCEQNLNHDAMYWYRQDPGQGLRLIYYSQIVNDFQKGDIAEGYSVSREKKESFPLTVTSAQKNPTAFYLCASSSPRGFTVGYTFGSGTRLTVV.

V gene TRBV30 combines with J gene TRBJ1-6, with 7 bases lining up with TRBD1. J was trimmed by 7 bases and V by 3 bases; bases with no gene match: 6. The CDR3 has 14 amino acids. From germline, CDR1 is GTSNPN and CDR2 SVGIG (reference sequence). In nucleotides, the CDR3 is TGTGCCTGGAGACGACAGGGAGGCAATTCACCCCTCCACTTT. Amino acids: CAWRRQGGNSPLHF. The full variable domain, completed using reference TRBV30 and TRBJ1-6, is SQTIHQWPATLVQPVGSPLSLECTVEGTSNPNLYWYRQAAGRGLQLLFYSVGIGQISSEVPQNLSASRPQDRQFILSSKKLLLSDSGFYLCAWRRQGGNSPLHFGNGTRLTVT.

In this sample, this clone turned up a few times. The sample holds other DNA sequences that translate to the same CDR3. The chain carries TRBV27 and TRBJ1-5; no clear D. The CDR3 covers 13 residues. V was clipped by 5 bases and J by 3 bases, with 8 bases between them. Germline V lookup: CDR1 MNHEY, CDR2 SMNVEV (reference sequence). The CDR3: CASSGGYNQPQHF. CDR3 in DNA: TGTGCCAGCAGTGGAGGGTACAATCAGCCCCAGCATTTT.

This clone was seen a few times. The gene calls are TRBV7-8 and TRBJ1-3; D is undetermined. In germline, CDR1 is SGHVS, CDR2 FQNEAQ. Between the trimmed V and J ends, which lost 3 bases and 0 bases, there was a span of 12 bases. This CDR3 has 16 residues. The CDR3 nucleotides are TGTGCCAGCAGCTTCGGGGATTCAGGCTCTGGAAACACCATATATTTT. Its translation is CASSFGDSGSGNTIYF.

This chain links TRBV4-1 with TRBJ2-7; 8 nucleotides agree with TRBD2. Germline lookup yields CDR1 MGHRA and CDR2 YSYEKL. The junction had 10 bases not matched to a gene; V was cut back by 4 bases and J by 5 bases. CDR3 length equals 15 residues. CDR3 sequence (DNA): TGCGCCAGCAGCCTCCACACTAGCGGTACCCACGAGCAGTACTTC. Encoded protein: CASSLHTSGTHEQYF.

The sample holds a few counts of this clone. The chain couples TRBV25-1 to TRBJ2-3; D might be TRBD1 (5 bases). Germline loops: CDR1 MGHDK, CDR2 SYGVNS. The CDR3 runs to 14 residues. Trimming pared 6 bases from V and 5 bases from J, leaving 15 bases between. The CDR3 DNA reads as TGTGCCAGCAGACGGCAGGGCCGAGAAGATACGCAGTATTTT. Translation: CASRRQGREDTQYF.

The genes are TRBV5-1 and TRBJ2-1, with D unclear. Germline lookup yields CDR1 SGHRS and CDR2 YFSETQ. This CDR3 contains 12 residues. V lost 2 bases and J lost 6, with 6 bases in between. CDR3 DNA sequence: TGCGCCAGCAGCTTTACCAGCAATGAGCAGTTCTTC. Translation gives CASSFTSNEQFF.

The chain joins TRBV5-1 to TRBJ2-2; D is perhaps TRBD2 (5 bases). The germline CDR1 and CDR2 sequences are SGHRS and YFSETQ. The CDR3 runs 14 residues. V lost 4 bases to trimming and J lost 3 bases, with 10 bases between them. CDR3 in amino acids: CASSVTIDTGELFF. The CDR3, as DNA: TGCGCCAGCAGCGTGACTATCGACACCGGGGAGCTGTTTTTT.

The sample holds a few counts of this clone. The gene calls are TRBV28 and TRBJ2-2; 13 positions agree with TRBD2. The CDR3 consists of 17 residues. The V gene end was trimmed by 5 bases and the J gene end by 5 bases; junction bases not matched to a gene: 8. Germline V gives CDR1 MDHEN, CDR2 SYDVKM. This CDR3 is CASSPYRTSGGTGELFF. The DNA of the CDR3 is TGTGCCAGCAGTCCCTACCGGACTAGCGGGGGAACCGGGGAGCTGTTTTTT.

The chain employs TRBV27 and TRBJ1-6; TRBD1 matches 7 bases. Per germline, CDR1 MNHEY and CDR2 SMNVEV (reference sequence). This CDR3 region has 16 residues. With V trimmed by 3 bases and J by 7 bases, 9 bases remained unmatched. This CDR3 reads CASSFLVGQENSPLHF. The DNA for the CDR3 is TGTGCCAGCAGTTTTCTGGTCGGACAGGAGAATTCACCCCTCCACTTT.

The V and J genes are TRBV10-1 and TRBJ1-1; D is unclear. V was shortened by 4 bases and J by 3 bases, with 6 bases between the two germline ends. The CDR3 is made up of 12 amino acids. CDR1 is WNHNN and CDR2 is SYGVQD in the germline V gene (reference sequence). The CDR3 loop is CASSAPDTEAFF. The CDR3 DNA follows: TGCGCCAGCAGTGCTCCGGACACTGAAGCTTTCTTT.

V usage is TRBV27 and J usage is TRBJ1-2; the match to TRBD1 covers 9 bases. V dropped 3 bases and J dropped 9; count of bases not matched to a gene: 8. The length of the CDR3 is 14 residues. The germline V gene has CDR1 MNHEY and CDR2 SMNVEV (reference sequence). The CDR3 DNA reads TGTGCCAGCAGTTTTGGGGGACAGGGAAGGAGCTACACCTTC. This sequence encodes CASSFGGQGRSYTF.

V gene TRBV11-3 combines with J gene TRBJ1-1; the match to TRBD1 covers 8 bases. Trimming removed 5 bases from V and 11 bases from J; junction bases left unmatched: 7. Per the germline V gene, CDR1 is SGHNT and CDR2 is YENEEA. The CDR3 runs 12 residues. The DNA of the CDR3 is TGTGCCAGCAGCCTTGGACAGGGAAAGGCTTTCTTT. This sequence encodes CASSLGQGKAFF.

The V and J genes are TRBV2 and TRBJ2-1; 11 bases line up with TRBD2. The J segment lost 10 bases and the V segment lost 1 base, leaving 12 bases of the junction unmatched. Germline loops: CDR1 SNHLY, CDR2 FYNNEI. CDR3 length: 17 residues. CDR3 region: CASSEVRVAGGPGEQFF. The CDR3 nucleotides read TGTGCCAGCAGTGAAGTGAGGGTAGCGGGGGGGCCTGGCGAGCAGTTCTTC.

The chain links TRBV30 to TRBJ2-7, with 9 bases aligning to TRBD2. J lost 4 bases, V lost 0 bases, and 1 base had no gene match. The CDR3 runs to 13 residues. The germline V gene encodes CDR1 GTSNPN and CDR2 SVGIG (reference sequence). The CDR3 bases are TGTGCCTGGAGTGTTAGCGGGGGTTACGAGCAGTACTTC. It is translated as CAWSVSGGYEQYF.

The chain combines TRBV10-3 with TRBJ1-5; perhaps TRBD1 as D (6 bases). CDR3 length: 16 residues. Germline V gene data show CDR1 as ENHRY and CDR2 as SYGVKD. V was shortened by 3 bases and J by 0 bases, with 12 bases between the two germline ends. CDR3 sequence: CAISESGTHSNQPQHF. The CDR3 bases are TGTGCCATCAGTGAAAGCGGGACACATAGCAATCAGCCCCAGCATTTT.

V and J are TRBV7-3 and TRBJ2-5; 13 bases line up with TRBD2. The CDR3 totals 16 residues. The germline V gene has CDR1 SGHTA and CDR2 FQGTGA. The ends lost 5 bases at V and 5 bases at J; junction bases unmatched: 8. In nucleotides, the CDR3 is TGTGCCAGCAGCGGAACTAGCGGGGGGGCGGGGGAGACCCAGTACTTC. Translating gives CASSGTSGGAGETQYF. The full variable domain, with the rest looked up from reference TRBV7-3 and TRBJ2-5, is GAGVSQTPSNKVTEKGKYVELRCDPISGHTALYWYRQSLGQGPEFLIYFQGTGAADDSGLPNDRFFAVRPEGSVSTLKIQRTERGDSAVYLCASSGTSGGAGETQYFGPGTRLLVL.

The CDR3 region has the DNA TGTGCCAGCAGCTTAGGACAGTTCAATCAGCCCCAGCATTTT. Protein product: CASSLGQFNQPQHF. The rearrangement links TRBV7-8 to TRBJ1-5; TRBD1 might be the D (5 bases). The CDR3 totals 14 residues. Germline loops: CDR1 SGHVS, CDR2 FQNEAQ. V was pared by 1 base and J by 3 bases, with 7 bases between.

This CDR3 reads CASSPPPTGVSGGYTF. The CDR3 DNA follows: TGTGCCAGCAGCCCGCCCCCGACAGGGGTGTCGGGAGGCTACACCTTC. The gene calls are TRBV7-8 and TRBJ1-2; TRBD1 agrees at 8 bases. The CDR3 contains 16 residues. V dropped 5 bases and J dropped 8; count of bases not matched to a gene: 16. Looked up from germline, CDR1 is SGHVS and CDR2 is FQNEAQ.

This sequence joins TRBV6-5 and TRBJ2-1, with D possibly being TRBD1 (6 bases). Trimming cost V 2 bases and J 8 bases, with 13 bases left between them. The V gene's germline CDR1 is MNHEY and CDR2 SVGAGI. The CDR3 runs to 14 residues. Here the CDR3 DNA reads TGTGCCAGCAGTTACGACAGGACCGTCGATGAGCAGTTCTTC. Its translation: CASSYDRTVDEQFF.